A selection of T cell receptor beta chains follows, all from one sample in a study of CD8+CD57+ T cells in acquired aplastic anemia. Each CDR3 protein gets one entry after TCRdb re-called the reads with MiXCR. Among 150,000 to 200,000 distinct CDR3 sequences, 40% to 50% were seen once, and the ten largest hold approximately 3%. The sequenced sample was sorted CD4+, CD8+, or CD8+CD57+ T cells (not recorded which) from PBMCs. These TCRs come from a human donor in good health. Both conserved end residues are part of each CDR3. D genes are given only for firm matches. Rows give clone size only sometimes, using once, few, many, or a class for an expanded clone.

>TRBD1|14|TRBV7-6|TRBJ2-7|NA
CASSEGQSGYEQYF
TGTGCCAGCAGCGAGGGACAGAGCGGATACGAGCAGTACTTC
>NA|13|TRBV19|TRBJ2-7|few
CASSMGGAYEQYF
TGTGCCAGTAGTATGGGTGGGGCCTACGAGCAGTACTTC
>NA|14|TRBV2|TRBJ1-5|NA
CARSLGRYNQPQHF
TGTGCCCGCAGTTTAGGACGGTACAATCAGCCCCAGCATTTT
>TRBD1|15|TRBV20-1|TRBJ1-6|many
CSARELQGAYSPLHF
TGCAGTGCTAGAGAACTTCAGGGGGCGTATTCACCCCTCCACTTT
>TRBD2|17|TRBV20-1|TRBJ2-1|NA
CSARRPLAEMNYNEQFF
TGCAGTGCTAGACGTCCTCTAGCGGAGATGAATTACAATGAGCAGTTCTTC
>TRBD2|15|TRBV2|TRBJ2-7|NA
CASSEGLAGEWEQYF
TGTGCCAGCAGTGAAGGACTAGCGGGTGAGTGGGAGCAGTACTTC
>NA|18|TRBV4-1|TRBJ2-7|once
CASSQGLQLGRLGYEQYF
TGCGCCAGCAGCCAAGGGTTACAGTTAGGACGGCTGGGCTACGAGCAGTACTTC
>TRBD2|13|TRBV19|TRBJ2-7|many
CASRLAGGSEQYF
TGTGCCAGCAGACTAGCGGGAGGGAGCGAGCAGTACTTC
>TRBD1|12|TRBV2|TRBJ1-6|NA
CASRGTGGSLHF
TGTGCCAGCAGGGGGACAGGGGGCTCCCTCCACTTT
>TRBD2|16|TRBV10-2|TRBJ2-1|many
CASSRLLAGGLNEQFF
TGCGCCAGCAGCCGACTACTAGCGGGAGGCTTAAATGAGCAGTTCTTC
>NA|14|TRBV20-1|TRBJ2-3|many
CSASSGPSTDTQYF
TGCAGTGCCAGCAGCGGGCCTAGCACAGATACGCAGTATTTT
>NA|11|TRBV29-1|TRBJ2-5|NA
CSVDGGPAQYF
TGCAGCGTTGATGGCGGGCCGGCCCAGTACTTC
>NA|13|TRBV29-1|TRBJ2-5|NA
CSAQGIGRETQYF
TGCAGCGCTCAGGGTATAGGGCGAGAGACCCAGTACTTC
>NA|15|TRBV19|TRBJ1-1|many
CASSPRDILNTEAFF
TGTGCCAGTAGTCCGAGGGACATTTTGAACACTGAAGCTTTCTTT
>TRBD1|14|TRBV19|TRBJ2-2|many
CASRGQGRTGELFF
TGTGCCAGTCGCGGACAGGGGCGCACCGGGGAGCTGTTTTTT
>TRBD2|15|TRBV7-2|TRBJ2-4|NA
CASSQGLAERNIQYF
TGTGCCAGCAGCCAGGGACTAGCGGAGCGAAACATTCAGTACTTC
>NA|14|TRBV12-3/TRBV12-4|TRBJ1-5|few
CASSPWHSNQPQHF
TGTGCCAGCAGCCCTTGGCATAGCAATCAGCCCCAGCATTTT
>NA|12|TRBV20-1|TRBJ2-5|many
CSATDRVETQYF
TGCAGTGCAACTGACAGAGTCGAGACCCAGTACTTC
>TRBD2|12|TRBV20-1|TRBJ2-7|NA
CSARGSGVEQYF
TGCAGTGCTAGGGGTAGCGGGGTCGAGCAGTACTTC
>TRBD1|15|TRBV4-1|TRBJ1-2|NA
CASSHGQGPNYGYTF
TGCGCCAGCAGCCATGGACAGGGGCCTAACTATGGCTACACCTTC
>TRBD2|15|TRBV20-1|TRBJ2-5|NA
CSALRGLAGVETQYF
TGCAGTGCCCTGAGAGGACTAGCGGGAGTAGAGACCCAGTACTTC
>NA|13|TRBV29-1|TRBJ1-1|NA
CSVDRDTNTEAFF
TGCAGCGTCGACCGGGACACAAACACTGAAGCTTTCTTT
>TRBD2|14|TRBV2|TRBJ2-3|NA
CASSRDYSTDTQYF
TGTGCCAGCAGCCGGGACTATTCGACAGATACGCAGTATTTT
>NA|12|TRBV19|TRBJ1-1|few
CASSIEPAEAFF
TGTGCCAGTAGTATAGAACCTGCTGAAGCTTTCTTT
>NA|16|TRBV24-1|TRBJ2-7|few
CATSVAKEGASYEQYF
TGTGCCACCAGTGTGGCTAAGGAAGGGGCCTCCTACGAGCAGTACTTC
>NA|16|TRBV6-1|TRBJ1-2|few
CASRTTGEGGRYGYTF
TGTGCCAGCAGGACCACCGGCGAGGGGGGTAGATATGGCTACACCTTC
>TRBD2|12|TRBV2|TRBJ2-1|few
CASMRGYNEQFF
TGTGCCAGCATGCGGGGGTACAATGAGCAGTTCTTC
>NA|16|TRBV14|TRBJ1-1|few
CASSQDMGGGDTEAFF
TGTGCCAGCAGCCAAGATATGGGAGGGGGGGACACTGAAGCTTTCTTT
>NA|13|TRBV24-1|TRBJ2-5|many
CATSDQGGETQYF
TGTGCCACCAGTGACCAAGGGGGAGAGACCCAGTACTTC
>TRBD2|15|TRBV6-1|TRBJ2-2|many
CASSDGLAGTGELFF
TGTGCCAGCAGTGACGGACTAGCGGGTACCGGGGAGCTGTTTTTT
>TRBD1|13|TRBV4-3|TRBJ1-6|NA
CASSPGTDWPLHF
TGCGCCAGCAGCCCCGGGACAGACTGGCCCCTCCACTTT
>NA|15|TRBV6-6|TRBJ2-7|many
CASSYFGQGGREQYF
TGTGCCAGCAGTTACTTTGGACAGGGAGGGCGCGAGCAGTACTTC
>NA|16|TRBV11-2|TRBJ1-1|NA
CASALLGLLKNTEAFF
TGTGCCAGCGCTCTGTTGGGGTTGTTGAAGAACACTGAAGCTTTCTTT
>NA|16|TRBV11-1|TRBJ1-3|many
CASSLGAAHTRNTIYF
TGTGCCAGCAGCTTAGGCGCAGCCCATACGAGGAACACCATATATTTT
>TRBD1|13|TRBV29-1|TRBJ1-1|NA
CSALGQGVTEAFF
TGCAGCGCGCTCGGGCAGGGGGTCACTGAAGCTTTCTTT
>TRBD2|16|TRBV24-1|TRBJ2-3|many
CATSDTAGTSTDTQYF
TGTGCCACCAGTGATACAGCGGGGACTAGCACAGATACGCAGTATTTT
>TRBD1|14|TRBV19|TRBJ1-5|NA
CASSSQTGRQPQHF
TGTGCCAGTAGTTCCCAGACAGGGAGGCAGCCCCAGCATTTT
>NA|14|TRBV7-9|TRBJ2-3|NA
CASSLAGLSDTQYF
TGTGCCAGCAGCTTAGCGGGACTGAGCGATACGCAGTATTTT
>NA|12|TRBV7-9|TRBJ2-3|few
CASSADTDTQYF
TGTGCCAGCAGCGCGGACACAGATACGCAGTATTTT
>NA|15|TRBV4-1|TRBJ1-3|NA
CSSSQVHASGNTIYF
TGCTCCAGCAGCCAAGTACACGCCTCTGGAAACACCATATATTTT
>NA|14|TRBV2|TRBJ1-1|NA
CASSVARKNTEAFF
TGTGCCAGCAGTGTAGCCAGAAAAAACACTGAAGCTTTCTTT
>NA|12|TRBV7-2|TRBJ2-3|many
CASSSSADTQYF
TGTGCCAGCAGCTCATCAGCCGATACGCAGTATTTT
>NA|15|TRBV18|TRBJ1-3|few
CASSPTGVSGNTIYF
TGTGCCAGCTCACCAACGGGGGTCTCTGGAAACACCATATATTTT
>NA|13|TRBV20-1|TRBJ2-1|NA
CSAERQGYNEQFF
TGCAGTGCTGAGCGGCAGGGTTACAATGAGCAGTTCTTC
>TRBD1|17|TRBV4-1|TRBJ1-5|NA
CASSSRNRGGGNQPQHF
TGCGCCAGCAGTAGCCGAAACAGGGGCGGGGGCAATCAGCCCCAGCATTTT
>NA|12|TRBV14|TRBJ2-5|many
CASSHTGETQYF
TGTGCCAGCAGCCACACTGGAGAGACCCAGTACTTC
>NA|14|TRBV6-5|TRBJ1-1|many
CASSSWTRGTEAFF
TGTGCCAGCAGTTCCTGGACCAGAGGCACTGAAGCTTTCTTT
>TRBD1|15|TRBV10-3|TRBJ1-1|NA
CASTTRQGADTEAFF
TGTGCCAGCACTACCCGACAGGGGGCGGACACTGAAGCTTTCTTT
>TRBD2|14|TRBV7-8|TRBJ2-5|many
CASSFIAGQETQYF
TGTGCCAGCAGCTTTATAGCGGGACAAGAGACCCAGTACTTC
>TRBD2|14|TRBV7-2|TRBJ2-7|NA
CASRSTSGGRGQYF
TGTGCCAGCAGGTCCACTAGCGGGGGAAGGGGGCAGTACTTC
>NA|16|TRBV5-1|TRBJ1-6|many
CASSLDGRVIRSPLHF
TGCGCCAGCAGCTTGGACGGCCGAGTCATCCGGTCACCCCTCCACTTT
>NA|14|TRBV19|TRBJ2-3|few
CASTPLEGTDTQYF
TGTGCCAGTACCCCCCTCGAGGGCACAGATACGCAGTATTTT
>NA|15|TRBV10-3|TRBJ2-7|NA
CAISESAGDSYKQYF
TGTGCCATCAGTGAGTCGGCAGGGGATTCCTACAAGCAGTACTTC
>NA|11|TRBV10-3|TRBJ2-7|few
CAISETYEQYF
TGTGCCATCAGTGAGACCTACGAGCAGTACTTC
>NA|15|TRBV7-9|TRBJ1-5|NA
CASSFAGARGQPQHF
TGTGCCAGCAGCTTTGCAGGGGCCCGTGGTCAGCCCCAGCATTTT
>NA|14|TRBV10-1|TRBJ2-3|once
CASSASSRTDAQYF
TGCGCCAGCAGTGCAAGTAGTCGCACAGATGCGCAGTATTTT
>NA|15|TRBV29-1|TRBJ2-4|NA
CSVDLRGELENIQYF
TGCAGCGTTGATCTAAGGGGTGAGCTCGAAAACATTCAGTACTTC
>TRBD2|12|TRBV29-1|TRBJ2-1|NA
CSVGGATNEQFF
TGCAGCGTCGGGGGGGCGACGAATGAGCAGTTCTTC
>TRBD2|14|TRBV4-1|TRBJ2-7|NA
CASSLGLDVREQYF
TGCGCCAGCAGCCTGGGACTAGACGTGCGCGAGCAGTACTTC
>TRBD2|13|TRBV29-1|TRBJ2-7|NA
CSARRGVEGEQYF
TGCAGCGCCAGACGGGGGGTTGAAGGCGAGCAGTACTTC